This T cell receptor (beta chain) was found in a study of a mutant IDH1 vaccine in newly diagnosed glioma. Study-level background: Receipt of radiotherapy, temozolomide, or both preceded the study, and most received both.

Points on this clone: Its antigen remains unidentified.

Findings and caveats of the study: Pseudoprogression showed no apparent link to changes in top peripheral T cell clonotypes.

Some clones are missing from TCRdb's copy, which holds only in-frame ones; the method was immunoSEQ multiplex PCR. The data hold some 26,000 clones, with roughly 70% observed a single time. This CDR3 contains 15 residues. V shed 4 bases, J shed 3 bases, and the junction held 8 bases outside the gene matches. Germline values: CDR1 LNHNV, CDR2 YYDKDF (reference sequence). Time point: week 11, during vaccination. Mutant IDH1 20-mer peptide, at 300 ug, made up each vaccine dose, with topical imiquimod. Those who donated had recent WHO grade 3 or 4 IDH1-mutant, ATRX-lost astrocytomas. The receptor comes from a man between 18 and 35 years old with glioma. Some clones in this sample may be carry-over from other donors' samples. The sample was peripheral blood mononuclear cells (PBMCs), taken from a glioma patient whose treatment included an IDH1 peptide vaccine. V usage is TRBV15 and J usage is TRBJ1-1, with TRBD1 matching over 7 bases. This chain's CDR3 is CATSKDRDLYTEAFF. The CDR3 DNA reads as TGTGCCACCAGCAAAGACAGGGATTTATACACTGAAGCTTTCTTT.